The 2 T cell receptor beta chains below come from one sample, sequenced in a study of cytomegalovirus exposure and HLA in healthy donors. A multiplex PCR was run with 60 Vbeta primers and 13 Jbeta primers. Generated by immunoSEQ multiplex PCR, the TCRdb table keeps only in-frame clones and is missing some. Among some 130,000 clones listed, more than 80% were seen once. What was sequenced was PBMCs. These receptor sequences come from a woman in her twenties or thirties in good health and CMV-seropositive.

This clone was seen only once. The chain has TRBV29-1 and TRBJ1-1, with a tentative D call TRBD1 (5 bases). Trimming pared 4 bases from V and 0 bases from J, leaving 9 bases between. Germline loops: CDR1 SQVTM, CDR2 ANQGSEA. The CDR3 loop spans 13 amino acids. Written as DNA, the CDR3 is TGCAGCGTTGGTCCAGGGATGAACACTGAAGCTTTCTTT. Translation gives CSVGPGMNTEAFF.

The chain carries TRBV9 and TRBJ1-4, with 10 nucleotides matching TRBD1. Trimming at V came to 0 bases and at J to 7 bases, leaving 3 bases not matched to a gene. Germline V CDR1 and CDR2: SGDLS, YYNGEE. The CDR3 consists of 15 residues. CDR3 sequence: CASSVGQGASEKLFF. The CDR3 nucleotides read TGTGCCAGCAGCGTAGGACAGGGGGCCTCTGAAAAACTGTTTTTT.